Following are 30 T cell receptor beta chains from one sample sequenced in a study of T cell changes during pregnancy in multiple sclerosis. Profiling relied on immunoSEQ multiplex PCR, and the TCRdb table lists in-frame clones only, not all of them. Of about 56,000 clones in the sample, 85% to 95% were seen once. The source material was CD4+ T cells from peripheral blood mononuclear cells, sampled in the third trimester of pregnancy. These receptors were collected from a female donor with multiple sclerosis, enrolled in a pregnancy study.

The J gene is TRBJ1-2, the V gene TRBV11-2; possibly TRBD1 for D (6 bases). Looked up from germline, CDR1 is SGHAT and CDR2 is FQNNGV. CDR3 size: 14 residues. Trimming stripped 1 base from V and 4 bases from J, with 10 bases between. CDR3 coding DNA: TGTGCCAGCAGCTTAGGGGGGGGCGGCTATGGCTACACCTTC. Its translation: CASSLGGGGYGYTF. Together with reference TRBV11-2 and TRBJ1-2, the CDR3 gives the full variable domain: EAGVAQSPRYKIIEKRQSVAFWCNPISGHATLYWYQQILGQGPKLLIQFQNNGVVDDSQLPKDRFSAERLKGVDSTLKIQPAKLEDSAVYLCASSLGGGGYGYTFGSGTRLTVV.

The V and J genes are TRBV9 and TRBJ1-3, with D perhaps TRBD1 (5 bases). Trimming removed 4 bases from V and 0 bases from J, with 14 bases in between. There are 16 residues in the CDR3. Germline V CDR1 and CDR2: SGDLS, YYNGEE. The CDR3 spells CASSQRGDYSGNTIYF. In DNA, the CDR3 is TGTGCCAGCAGCCAGCGGGGGGACTACTCTGGAAACACCATATATTTT. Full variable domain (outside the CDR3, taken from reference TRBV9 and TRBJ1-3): DSGVTQTPKHLITATGQRVTLRCSPRSGDLSVYWYQQSLDQGLQFLIQYYNGEERAKGNILERFSAQQFPDLHSELNLSSLELGDSALYFCASSQRGDYSGNTIYFGEGSWLTVV.

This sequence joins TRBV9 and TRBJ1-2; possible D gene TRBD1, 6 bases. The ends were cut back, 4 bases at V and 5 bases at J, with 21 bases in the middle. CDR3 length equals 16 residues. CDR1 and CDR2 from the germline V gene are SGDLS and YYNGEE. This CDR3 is CASSPRPGAGEYGYTF. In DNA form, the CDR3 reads TGTGCCAGCAGCCCAAGGCCAGGGGCTGGTGAATATGGCTACACCTTC.

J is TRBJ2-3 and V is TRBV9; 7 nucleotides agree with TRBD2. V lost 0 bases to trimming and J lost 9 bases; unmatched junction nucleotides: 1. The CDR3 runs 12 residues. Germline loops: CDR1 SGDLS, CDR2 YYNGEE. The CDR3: CASSVVGGTQYF. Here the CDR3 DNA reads TGTGCCAGCAGCGTAGTGGGGGGGACGCAGTATTTT. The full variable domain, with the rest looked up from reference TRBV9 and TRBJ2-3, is DSGVTQTPKHLITATGQRVTLRCSPRSGDLSVYWYQQSLDQGLQFLIQYYNGEERAKGNILERFSAQQFPDLHSELNLSSLELGDSALYFCASSVVGGTQYFGPGTRLTVL.

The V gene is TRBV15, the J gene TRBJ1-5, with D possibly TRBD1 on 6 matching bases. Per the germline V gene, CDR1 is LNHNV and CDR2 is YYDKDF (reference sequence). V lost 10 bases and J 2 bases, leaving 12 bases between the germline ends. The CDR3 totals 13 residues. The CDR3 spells CASTTGRNQPQHF. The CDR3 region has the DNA TGTGCCAGTACTACAGGGCGCAATCAGCCCCAGCATTTT.

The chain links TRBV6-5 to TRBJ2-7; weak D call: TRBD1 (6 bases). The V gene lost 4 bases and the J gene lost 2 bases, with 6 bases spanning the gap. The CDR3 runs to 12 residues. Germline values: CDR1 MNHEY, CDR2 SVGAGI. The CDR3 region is CASSWDTYEQYF. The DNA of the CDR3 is TGTGCCAGCAGTTGGGACACCTACGAGCAGTACTTC.

DNA of the CDR3: TGTGCCAGCTCACGACAGGGAGAATATGGCTACACCTTC. This translates into CASSRQGEYGYTF. V gene TRBV18 combines with J gene TRBJ1-2; 7 bases map to TRBD1. The CDR3 loop spans 13 amino acids. The trim removed 4 bases at V and 5 bases at J, leaving 4 bases unmatched. Germline lookup yields CDR1 KGHSH and CDR2 LQKENI.

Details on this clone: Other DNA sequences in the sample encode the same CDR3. As DNA, the CDR3 is TGTGCCTGGAGTGGGGGGGACAATCAGCCCCAGCATTTT. This translates into CAWSGGDNQPQHF. V and J are TRBV30 and TRBJ1-5, with D tentatively TRBD1 (5 bases). V was trimmed by 1 base and J by 3 bases, leaving 7 bases between them. Germline-derived CDR1 and CDR2 are GTSNPN and SVGIG (reference sequence). This CDR3 comprises 13 residues.

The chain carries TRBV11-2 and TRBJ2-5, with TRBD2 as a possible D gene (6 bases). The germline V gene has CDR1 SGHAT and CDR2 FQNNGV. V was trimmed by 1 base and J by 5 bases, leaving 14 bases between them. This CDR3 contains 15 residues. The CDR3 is CASSLARVGGETQYF. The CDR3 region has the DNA TGTGCCAGCAGCTTAGCCAGGGTCGGGGGTGAGACCCAGTACTTC.

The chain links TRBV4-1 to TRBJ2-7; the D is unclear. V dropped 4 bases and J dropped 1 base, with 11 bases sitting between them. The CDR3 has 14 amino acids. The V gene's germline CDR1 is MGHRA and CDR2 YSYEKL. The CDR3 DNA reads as TGCGCCAGCAGCCGAATAACAGAATCCTACGAGCAGTACTTC. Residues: CASSRITESYEQYF.

CDR3 sequence reads: CATSRGQVRANYGYTF. The CDR3 bases are TGTGCCACCAGCCGGGGACAGGTGAGAGCTAACTATGGCTACACCTTC. This chain links TRBV15 with TRBJ1-2; 8 bases map to TRBD1. This CDR3 has 16 amino acids. Germline CDR1 reads LNHNV; CDR2 reads YYDKDF (reference sequence). V lost 5 bases to trimming and J lost 0 bases; unmatched junction nucleotides: 8.

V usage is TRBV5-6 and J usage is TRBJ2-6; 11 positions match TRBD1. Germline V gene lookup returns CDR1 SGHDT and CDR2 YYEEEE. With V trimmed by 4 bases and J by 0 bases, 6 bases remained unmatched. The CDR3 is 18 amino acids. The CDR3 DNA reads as TGTGCCAGCAGCAAACCGGGACAGGGGGGCTCTGGGGCCAACGTCCTGACTTTC. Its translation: CASSKPGQGGSGANVLTF.

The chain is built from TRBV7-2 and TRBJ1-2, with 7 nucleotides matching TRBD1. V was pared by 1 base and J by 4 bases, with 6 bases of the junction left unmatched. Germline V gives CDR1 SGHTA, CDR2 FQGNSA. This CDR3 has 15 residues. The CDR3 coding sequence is TGTGCCAGCAGCTTAGATTCAGGGGGAGTCTATGGCTACACCTTC. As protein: CASSLDSGGVYGYTF.

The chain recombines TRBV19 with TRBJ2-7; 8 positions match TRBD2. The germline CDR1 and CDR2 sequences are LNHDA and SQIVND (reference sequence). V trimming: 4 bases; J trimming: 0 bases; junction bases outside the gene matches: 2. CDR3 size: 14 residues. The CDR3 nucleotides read TGTGCCAGTAGTACTGGGACTAGCTCCTACGAGCAGTACTTC. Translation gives CASSTGTSSYEQYF.

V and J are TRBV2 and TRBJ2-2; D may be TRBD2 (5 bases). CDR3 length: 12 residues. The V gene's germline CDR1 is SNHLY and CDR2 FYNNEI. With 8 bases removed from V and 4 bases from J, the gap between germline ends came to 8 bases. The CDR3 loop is CASGLRTGELFF. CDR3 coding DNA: TGTGCCAGCGGACTCCGCACCGGGGAGCTGTTTTTT.

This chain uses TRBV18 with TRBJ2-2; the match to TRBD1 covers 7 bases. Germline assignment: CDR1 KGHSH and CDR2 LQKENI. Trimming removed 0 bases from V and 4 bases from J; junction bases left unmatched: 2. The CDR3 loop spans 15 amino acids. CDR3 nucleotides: TGTGCCAGCTCACCACCGGGACAGATCACCGGGGAGCTGTTTTTT. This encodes CASSPPGQITGELFF.

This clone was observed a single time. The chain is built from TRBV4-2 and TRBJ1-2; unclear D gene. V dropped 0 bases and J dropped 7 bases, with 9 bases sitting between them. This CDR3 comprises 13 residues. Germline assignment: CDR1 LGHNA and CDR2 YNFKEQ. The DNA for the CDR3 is TGTGCCAGCAGCCAAGATCTAGAGGTTGGCTACACCTTC. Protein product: CASSQDLEVGYTF.

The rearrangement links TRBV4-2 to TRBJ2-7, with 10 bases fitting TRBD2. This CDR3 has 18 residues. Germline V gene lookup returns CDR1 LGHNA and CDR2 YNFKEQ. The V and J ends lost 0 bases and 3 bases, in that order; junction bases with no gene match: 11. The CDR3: CASSQESGGAGGLYEQYF. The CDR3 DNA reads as TGTGCCAGCAGCCAAGAGTCTGGGGGAGCGGGGGGGCTCTACGAGCAGTACTTC.

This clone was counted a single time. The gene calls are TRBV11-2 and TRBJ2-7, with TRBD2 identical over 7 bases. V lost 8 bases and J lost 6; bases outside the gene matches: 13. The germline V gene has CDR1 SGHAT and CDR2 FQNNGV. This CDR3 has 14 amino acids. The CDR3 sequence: CASASILTGGEQYF. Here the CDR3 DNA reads TGTGCCAGCGCCTCCATTCTGACGGGGGGCGAGCAGTACTTC.

The CDR3 DNA sequence: TGCGCCAGCAGCATACAGGGGAGAGAGACTGAAGCTTTCTTT. Its protein is CASSIQGRETEAFF. The chain uses TRBV5-1 and TRBJ1-1; 7 positions agree with TRBD1. In germline, CDR1 is SGHRS, CDR2 YFSETQ. The CDR3 is 14 residues long. With 4 bases clipped from V and 5 bases from J, the junction kept 8 bases outside the gene matches.

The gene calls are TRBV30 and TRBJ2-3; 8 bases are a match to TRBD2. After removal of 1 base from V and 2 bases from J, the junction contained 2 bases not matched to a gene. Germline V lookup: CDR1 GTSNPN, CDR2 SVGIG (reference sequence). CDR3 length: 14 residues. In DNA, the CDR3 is TGTGCCTGGAGTGGGACTAGCCTCACAGATACGCAGTATTTT. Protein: CAWSGTSLTDTQYF. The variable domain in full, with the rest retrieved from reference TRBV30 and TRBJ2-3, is SQTIHQWPATLVQPVGSPLSLECTVEGTSNPNLYWYRQAAGRGLQLLFYSVGIGQISSEVPQNLSASRPQDRQFILSSKKLLLSDSGFYLCAWSGTSLTDTQYFGPGTRLTVL.

The CDR3 DNA reads TGTGCCAGCAGCTTGGGACAATTGAACACTGAAGCTTTCTTT. It translates to CASSLGQLNTEAFF. This chain uses TRBV11-2 with TRBJ1-1, with D possibly matching TRBD1 (6 bases). Germline lookup yields CDR1 SGHAT and CDR2 FQNNGV. Trimming left V 3 bases short and J 0 bases short, with 8 bases between. The CDR3 consists of 14 residues.

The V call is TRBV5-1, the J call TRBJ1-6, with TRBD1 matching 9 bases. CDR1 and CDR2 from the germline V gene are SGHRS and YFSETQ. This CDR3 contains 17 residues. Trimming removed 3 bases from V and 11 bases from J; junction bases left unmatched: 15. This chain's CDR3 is CASSWSPNDRGATPLHF. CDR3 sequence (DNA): TGCGCCAGCAGCTGGTCTCCGAATGACAGGGGGGCTACACCCCTCCACTTT.

This CDR3 reads CASSQAGTGGYGYTF. The CDR3 region has the DNA TGTGCCAGCAGCCAAGCCGGGACAGGGGGCTATGGCTACACCTTC. The chain couples TRBV14 to TRBJ1-2; 11 nucleotides align to TRBD1. J lost 4 bases, V lost 1 base, and 2 bases had no gene match. This CDR3 is built from 15 residues. Per germline, CDR1 SGHDN and CDR2 FVKESK. The full variable domain, with the rest looked up from reference TRBV14 and TRBJ1-2, is EAGVTQFPSHSVIEKGQTVTLRCDPISGHDNLYWYRRVMGKEIKFLLHFVKESKQDESGMPNNRFLAERTGGTYSTLKVQPAELEDSGVYFCASSQAGTGGYGYTFGSGTRLTVV.

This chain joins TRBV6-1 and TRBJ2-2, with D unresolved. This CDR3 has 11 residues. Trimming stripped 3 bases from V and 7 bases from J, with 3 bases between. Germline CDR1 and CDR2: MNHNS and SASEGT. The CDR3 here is CASSDLGELFF. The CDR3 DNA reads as TGTGCCAGCAGTGACCTCGGGGAGCTGTTTTTT.

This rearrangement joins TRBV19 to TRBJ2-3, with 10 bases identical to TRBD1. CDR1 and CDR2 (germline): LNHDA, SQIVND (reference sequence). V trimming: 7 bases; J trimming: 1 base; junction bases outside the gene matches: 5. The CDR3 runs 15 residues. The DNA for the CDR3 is TGTGCCAGTACCCCCGGGACAGGGGGCACAGATACGCAGTATTTT. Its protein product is CASTPGTGGTDTQYF.

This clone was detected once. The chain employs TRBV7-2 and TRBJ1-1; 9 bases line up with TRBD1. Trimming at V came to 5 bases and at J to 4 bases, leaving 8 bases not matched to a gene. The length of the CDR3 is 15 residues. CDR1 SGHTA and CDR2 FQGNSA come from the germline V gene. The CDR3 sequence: CASSPRRQGGTEAFF. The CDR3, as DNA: TGTGCCAGCAGCCCCCGACGACAGGGGGGCACTGAAGCTTTCTTT.

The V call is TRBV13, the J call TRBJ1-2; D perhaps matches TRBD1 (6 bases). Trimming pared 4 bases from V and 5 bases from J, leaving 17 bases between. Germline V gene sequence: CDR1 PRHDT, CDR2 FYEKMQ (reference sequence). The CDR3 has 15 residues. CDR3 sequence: CASSSETGNEYGYTF. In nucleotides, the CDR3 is TGTGCCAGCAGCTCCGAAACAGGGAATGAATATGGCTACACCTTC.

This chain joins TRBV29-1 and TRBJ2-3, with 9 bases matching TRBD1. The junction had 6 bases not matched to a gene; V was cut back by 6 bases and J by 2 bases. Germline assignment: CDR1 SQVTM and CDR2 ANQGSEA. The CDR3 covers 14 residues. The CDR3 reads CSVRDRAITDTQYF. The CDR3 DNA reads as TGCAGCGTCCGGGACAGGGCTATCACAGATACGCAGTATTTT.

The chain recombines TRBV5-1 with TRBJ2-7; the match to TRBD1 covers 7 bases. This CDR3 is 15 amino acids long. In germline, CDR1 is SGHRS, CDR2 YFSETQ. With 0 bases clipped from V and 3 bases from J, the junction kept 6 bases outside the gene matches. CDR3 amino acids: CASSLVTGPNYEQYF. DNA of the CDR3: TGCGCCAGCAGCTTGGTGACAGGGCCGAACTACGAGCAGTACTTC.